The next 21 T cell receptor beta chains were all read from a single sample in a study of T cells in localized non-small cell lung cancer. Here immunoSEQ multiplex PCR was the method, and the copy in TCRdb shows in-frame clones only, minus some. The data show 55,000 to 65,000 clones, about 87% seen once. The input for sequencing was peripheral blood, taken before any cancer treatment. Receptors originate from a man between 40 and 70 years old with stage I squamous cell lung carcinoma.

The chain recombines TRBV4-1 with TRBJ2-7; 7 positions match TRBD2. Germline V gene data show CDR1 as MGHRA and CDR2 as YSYEKL. The CDR3 totals 17 residues. The J segment lost 3 bases and the V segment lost 0 bases, leaving 11 bases of the junction unmatched. As DNA, the CDR3 is TGCGCCAGCAGCCAAGATCAGGATCTAGCGGCCAACTACGAGCAGTACTTC. This translates into CASSQDQDLAANYEQYF.

The chain links TRBV7-9 to TRBJ1-6; D gene uncertain. The germline V and J ends were trimmed by 4 bases and 7 bases, with 5 bases remaining between them. Germline V lookup: CDR1 SEHNR, CDR2 FQNEAQ (reference sequence). The CDR3 contains 12 residues. CDR3 nucleotide sequence: TGTGCCAGCAGCTCAGAAAATTCACCCCTCCACTTT. This codes for CASSSENSPLHF.

The chain has TRBV18 and TRBJ2-7; the D is unclear. The CDR3 consists of 14 residues. Germline V gives CDR1 KGHSH, CDR2 LQKENI. Trimming pared 2 bases from V and 7 bases from J, leaving 15 bases between. CDR3 DNA sequence: TGTGCCAGCTCACCAGGGAATGGGGTGAAAGAGCAGTACTTC. Its protein is CASSPGNGVKEQYF.

The rearrangement uses TRBV29-1 and TRBJ1-2; 10 nucleotides agree with TRBD1. V shed 6 bases, J shed 7 bases, and the junction held 8 bases outside the gene matches. The CDR3 length is 13 residues. CDR1 and CDR2 (germline): SQVTM, ANQGSEA. CDR3 protein: CSVESGTGAGYTF. The CDR3, as DNA: TGCAGCGTCGAAAGTGGGACAGGGGCTGGCTACACCTTC.

This clone was observed a few times. The V gene is TRBV28, the J gene TRBJ2-3; 10 nucleotides line up with TRBD2. The CDR3 contains 17 residues. Per germline, CDR1 MDHEN and CDR2 SYDVKM. The ends lost 8 bases at V and 5 bases at J; junction bases unmatched: 16. Here the CDR3 reads CASVGSFSGRRGDTQYF. CDR3 DNA: TGTGCCAGCGTCGGCTCCTTTAGCGGGAGGAGGGGAGATACGCAGTATTTT.

The chain uses TRBV13 and TRBJ2-6; D tentatively fits TRBD1 or TRBD2 (5 bases each). V lost 7 bases and J 0 bases, leaving 16 bases between the germline ends. This CDR3 has 17 residues. CDR1 and CDR2 (germline): PRHDT, FYEKMQ (reference sequence). This CDR3 is CASIISGRVSGANVLTF. CDR3 nucleotide sequence: TGTGCCAGCATTATATCGGGACGGGTCTCTGGGGCCAACGTCCTGACTTTC.

The chain has TRBV7-2 and TRBJ1-2; no firm D call. Germline V gives CDR1 SGHTA, CDR2 FQGNSA. This CDR3 has 13 amino acids. Trimming cost V 1 base and J 6 bases, with 9 bases left between them. The CDR3 coding sequence is TGTGCCAGCAGCTTAGGCACAGTGAATGGCTACACCTTC. This codes for CASSLGTVNGYTF.

The chain employs TRBV5-4 and TRBJ1-2; the D gene is possibly TRBD1 (6 bases). Germline CDR1 reads SGHNT; CDR2 reads YYREEE (reference sequence). The CDR3 runs 11 residues. Trimming removed 0 bases at V and 12 bases at J, with 9 bases between. Here the CDR3 reads CASSLGGLDTF. Here the CDR3 DNA reads TGTGCCAGCAGCTTGGGGGGGCTCGACACCTTC.

The CDR3 region is CASSSPPSGPSGANVLTF. CDR3 DNA: TGTGCCAGCAGTTCTCCGCCGTCAGGCCCCTCTGGGGCCAACGTCCTGACTTTC. The rearrangement links TRBV28 to TRBJ2-6; D ambiguous. From germline, CDR1 is MDHEN and CDR2 SYDVKM. CDR3 length: 18 residues. Trimming cost V 4 bases and J 0 bases, with 16 bases left between them.

This clone was seen just once. V gene TRBV9 combines with J gene TRBJ2-1, with 8 bases aligning to TRBD1. V lost 0 bases and J lost 4; bases outside the gene matches: 3. The CDR3 length is 15 residues. The germline V gene encodes CDR1 SGDLS and CDR2 YYNGEE. The CDR3 nucleotides are TGTGCCAGCAGCGTAGGGACAGGGCATTACAATGAGCAGTTCTTC. Its protein product is CASSVGTGHYNEQFF. Based on the CDR3 plus reference TRBV9 and TRBJ2-1, the full variable domain is DSGVTQTPKHLITATGQRVTLRCSPRSGDLSVYWYQQSLDQGLQFLIQYYNGEERAKGNILERFSAQQFPDLHSELNLSSLELGDSALYFCASSVGTGHYNEQFFGPGTRLTVL.

The chain has TRBV5-6 and TRBJ2-7; tentatively, D is TRBD2 (5 bases). V lost 1 base to trimming and J lost 3 bases, with 11 bases between them. Germline loops: CDR1 SGHDT, CDR2 YYEEEE. The CDR3 extends over 14 amino acids. CDR3 bases: TGTGCCAGCAGCTTGTACGACGGGATCTACGAGCAGTACTTC. As protein: CASSLYDGIYEQYF. The entire variable domain, with the rest obtained from reference TRBV5-6 and TRBJ2-7, is as follows: DAGVTQSPTHLIKTRGQQVTLRCSPKSGHDTVSWYQQALGQGPQFIFQYYEEEERQRGNFPDRFSGHQFPNYSSELNVNALLLGDSALYLCASSLYDGIYEQYFGPGTRLTVT.

The gene calls are TRBV5-4 and TRBJ2-1, with TRBD1 matching 11 bases. This CDR3 spans 14 amino acids. Germline CDR1 reads SGHNT; CDR2 reads YYREEE (reference sequence). With 3 bases clipped from V and 9 bases from J, the junction kept 5 bases outside the gene matches. CDR3 region: CASSSPGQGGEQFF. The CDR3 nucleotides are TGTGCCAGCAGCTCTCCGGGACAGGGGGGTGAGCAGTTCTTC. The complete variable domain, with remaining parts taken from reference TRBV5-4 and TRBJ2-1, reads ETGVTQSPTHLIKTRGQQVTLRCSSQSGHNTVSWYQQALGQGPQFIFQYYREEENGRGNFPPRFSGLQFPNYSSELNVNALELDDSALYLCASSSPGQGGEQFFGPGTRLTVL.

The chain carries TRBV18 and TRBJ2-5; 10 bases fit TRBD1. With V trimmed by 6 bases and J by 7 bases, 8 bases remained unmatched. CDR1 KGHSH and CDR2 LQKENI come from the germline V gene. The CDR3 contains 14 residues. CDR3 sequence: CASSGGTGEATQYF. In nucleotides, the CDR3 is TGTGCCAGCTCCGGAGGGACAGGGGAAGCGACCCAGTACTTC.

This clone was recorded a few times. The chain employs TRBV6-5 and TRBJ1-4, with D possibly TRBD1 on 5 matching bases. Trimming stripped 0 bases from V and 1 base from J, with 6 bases between. CDR1 is MNHEY and CDR2 is SVGAGI in the germline V gene. The CDR3 runs 15 residues. The CDR3 spells CASSYSQGTNEKLFF. CDR3 DNA: TGTGCCAGCAGTTACTCCCAGGGAACTAATGAAAAACTGTTTTTT.

The chain carries TRBV27 and TRBJ2-1; the match to TRBD2 covers 12 bases. The germline V gene has CDR1 MNHEY and CDR2 SMNVEV (reference sequence). This CDR3 is built from 15 residues. The trim removed 8 bases at V and 6 bases at J, leaving 8 bases unmatched. The CDR3: CASAIGLAGSNEQFF. The CDR3 DNA follows: TGTGCCAGCGCCATCGGACTAGCGGGATCCAATGAGCAGTTCTTC.

This clone has a single count. The chain combines TRBV19 with TRBJ2-1; D might be TRBD2 (7 bases). V gave up 3 bases and J gave up 6 bases, with 15 bases separating them. The CDR3 spans 15 residues. The germline gives CDR1 LNHDA, CDR2 SQIVND (reference sequence). The CDR3 bases are TGTGCCAGTAGTATTAGGGGGGGCGCCCCCAATGAGCAGTTCTTC. Translation gives CASSIRGGAPNEQFF. Full variable domain (outside the CDR3, taken from reference TRBV19 and TRBJ2-1): DGGITQSPKYLFRKEGQNVTLSCEQNLNHDAMYWYRQDPGQGLRLIYYSQIVNDFQKGDIAEGYSVSREKKESFPLTVTSAQKNPTAFYLCASSIRGGAPNEQFFGPGTRLTVL.

The rearrangement uses TRBV19 and TRBJ2-4; 9 bases line up with TRBD1. Per the germline V gene, CDR1 is LNHDA and CDR2 is SQIVND (reference sequence). V lost 6 bases, J lost 14 bases, and 11 bases stayed unmatched. There are 13 residues in the CDR3. This CDR3 is CASSNRGQGSEYF. CDR3 DNA sequence: TGTGCCAGTAGCAACCGCGGACAGGGGTCGGAGTACTTC.

The rearrangement uses TRBV4-2 and TRBJ2-1; TRBD2 aligns across 7 bases. Germline lookup yields CDR1 LGHNA and CDR2 YNFKEQ. V lost 4 bases and J lost 5; bases outside the gene matches: 2. This CDR3 region has 13 residues. In DNA, the CDR3 is TGTGCCAGCAGCCGGAGCGGGAACAATGAGCAGTTCTTC. This translates into CASSRSGNNEQFF.

V and J are TRBV7-2 and TRBJ1-2; D not certain. Trimming shortened V by 6 bases and J by 1 base, and 9 bases separated the two germline ends. Germline values: CDR1 SGHTA, CDR2 FQGNSA. CDR3 length: 13 amino acids. CDR3 amino acids: CASRQSGNYGYTF. For the CDR3, the DNA is TGTGCCAGCAGGCAGTCGGGTAACTATGGCTACACCTTC.

The V and J genes are TRBV14 and TRBJ2-7, with TRBD2 as a possible D gene (5 bases). From germline, CDR1 is SGHDN and CDR2 FVKESK. Trimming left V 1 base short and J 6 bases short, with 10 bases between. The CDR3 covers 13 residues. Here the CDR3 DNA reads TGTGCCAGCAGCCAAGGACACCGGGGCGAGCAGTACTTC. Its translation: CASSQGHRGEQYF.

The V and J genes are TRBV19 and TRBJ2-5; TRBD2 matches at 10 bases. The germline V gene has CDR1 LNHDA and CDR2 SQIVND (reference sequence). The CDR3 sequence is 17 residues long. The trim removed 1 base at V and 4 bases at J, leaving 9 bases unmatched. Here the CDR3 DNA reads TGTGCCAGTAGTATAGTGGCTAGCGGGAGTGGTGGAGAGACCCAGTACTTC. Protein product: CASSIVASGSGGETQYF.